Sequencing of this T cell receptor beta chain was carried out in a study of blood T cell repertoires in COVID-19. The wider study: Collection of acute and convalescent COVID-19 samples took place in the United States, Italy and Spain. Sample material is recorded as cDNA or gDNA derived from T cells, B-cell-depleted T cells, or PBMCs.

Germline CDR1 is SGHRS and CDR2 is YFSETQ. This CDR3 comprises 14 residues. Trimming took 4 bases from V and 6 from J; bases not matched to a gene: 4. Source study methods: Amplification from reference gene primers served as the basis for estimated nucleated cell counts. Using immunoSEQ multiplex PCR, the repertoire was profiled, and TCRdb retains in-frame clones only, with some absent. V, J and clone size were drawn from that table, and D and trimming were deduced from the DNA. The table has just over 350,000 clones, 70% to 90% seen once; the top ten hold roughly 7.2%. Seattle researchers signed up patients amid active infection and tracked them longitudinally.

The rearrangement links TRBV5-1 to TRBJ1-4, with TRBD1 matching 9 bases. Sample: peripheral blood. The sequence came from a woman aged 55-70 years with COVID-19, enrolled during active disease. In nucleotides, the CDR3 is TGCGCCAGCAGCCCAGGACAGGGGTATGAAAAACTGTTTTTT. Its protein is CASSPGQGYEKLFF.